This T cell receptor beta chain is from a study of T cell clonality in common variable immunodeficiency. The sample holds a few counts of this clone. Its antigen is currently unknown. The CDR3 extends 3 residues past the end of the read, so its final part is completed from the germline J gene. CVID meant reduced serum IgG, IgA and/or IgM plus specific antibody deficiency. Study-level results: In common variable immunodeficiency, TCR beta chains reportedly carried fewer deletions and N-nucleotide insertions. Patient heterogeneity in the CVID cohort limited correlations between repertoire features and clinical complications.

Here immunoSEQ multiplex PCR was the method, and the copy in TCRdb shows in-frame clones only, minus some. This sample shows about 31,000 clones and no singletons; 6.5% to 8% rests with the ten largest. CDR1 and CDR2 from the germline V gene are SGHTA and FQGTGA. CDR3 length equals 17 residues. Trimming pared 3 bases from V and 0 bases from J, leaving 15 bases between. The receptor was isolated from a human donor with common variable immunodeficiency. The V call is TRBV7-3, the J call TRBJ2-1, with D possibly matching TRBD2 (6 bases). Material: peripheral blood mononuclear cells. The CDR3 is CASSLRLALSSYNEQFF. CDR3 bases read: TGTGCCAGCAGCTTGAGGCTAGCGCTAAGCTCCTACAATGAG.